The sequence of this T cell receptor beta chain was determined in a study of CD8 T cells in Susac syndrome. The CDR3 runs to 12 residues. Trimming removed 3 bases at V and 5 bases at J, with 7 bases between. In germline, CDR1 is SGHAT, CDR2 FQNNGV. An amount of RNA that ranged from about 0.45 to 1 ug was reverse transcribed with random hexamers. With immunoSEQ multiplex PCR, TCR beta CDR3 was amplified across 54 Vbeta and 13 Jbeta. TCRdb ran MiXCR on the immunoSEQ multiplex PCR reads and lists one entry per CDR3 protein. The sample contains roughly 150,000 distinct CDR3 sequences, 90% to 95% of which appear only once. Controls matched for age and sex were healthy donors.

The clonotype originates from a human donor in good health. Sequencing was done on a sample of CD4+ T cells from PBMCs. The chain uses TRBV11-2 and TRBJ2-5; no reliable D call. Here the CDR3 reads CASSFVRETQYF. CDR3 in DNA: TGTGCCAGCAGCTTTGTCCGGGAGACCCAGTACTTC.